One sample yielded the 3 T cell receptor beta chains listed below, sequenced in a study of cytomegalovirus exposure and HLA in healthy donors. PCR was performed using 60 Vbeta and 13 Jbeta primers. Measured with immunoSEQ multiplex PCR; TCRdb has only the in-frame clones, and not every one. The sample comprises some 150,000 clones, just under 85% of which are singletons, and 1.9% rests with the top ten. The sample was PBMCs. These receptors were taken from a woman aged 40-49 years in good health and CMV-seronegative.

CDR3 coding DNA: TGTGCCAGCAGTTCAGGGGTAAGGGACACTGAAGCTTTCTTT. It codes for CASSSGVRDTEAFF. The rearrangement joins TRBV28 to TRBJ1-1; D might be TRBD1 (6 bases). Germline CDR1 and CDR2: MDHEN and SYDVKM. The CDR3 is 14 residues long. Trimming removed 4 bases at V and 3 bases at J, with 12 bases between. Looking up the rest from reference TRBV28 and TRBJ1-1 gives the full variable domain: DVKVTQSSRYLVKRTGEKVFLECVQDMDHENMFWYRQDPGLGLRLIYFSYDVKMKEKGDIPEGYSVSREKKERFSLILESASTNQTSMYLCASSSGVRDTEAFFGQGTRLTVV.

The CDR3 nucleotides read TGTGCCAGCAGCTTAGGTCTGTACAATGAGCAGTTCTTC. This sequence encodes CASSLGLYNEQFF. The chain recombines TRBV11-2 with TRBJ2-1; D is undetermined. CDR1 and CDR2 from the germline V gene are SGHAT and FQNNGV. The CDR3 is 13 residues long. The ends were cut back, 1 base at V and 4 bases at J, with 5 bases in the middle. The complete variable domain, with remaining parts taken from reference TRBV11-2 and TRBJ2-1, reads EAGVAQSPRYKIIEKRQSVAFWCNPISGHATLYWYQQILGQGPKLLIQFQNNGVVDDSQLPKDRFSAERLKGVDSTLKIQPAKLEDSAVYLCASSLGLYNEQFFGPGTRLTVL.

This sequence joins TRBV28 and TRBJ2-5, with a weak D call TRBD1 (6 bases). The CDR3 is 13 residues long. The germline CDR1 and CDR2 sequences are MDHEN and SYDVKM. V lost 5 bases and J 5 bases, leaving 12 bases between the germline ends. CDR3 sequence: CASSRQGLETQYF. CDR3 nucleotide sequence: TGTGCCAGCAGTAGGCAGGGGCTGGAGACCCAGTACTTC.